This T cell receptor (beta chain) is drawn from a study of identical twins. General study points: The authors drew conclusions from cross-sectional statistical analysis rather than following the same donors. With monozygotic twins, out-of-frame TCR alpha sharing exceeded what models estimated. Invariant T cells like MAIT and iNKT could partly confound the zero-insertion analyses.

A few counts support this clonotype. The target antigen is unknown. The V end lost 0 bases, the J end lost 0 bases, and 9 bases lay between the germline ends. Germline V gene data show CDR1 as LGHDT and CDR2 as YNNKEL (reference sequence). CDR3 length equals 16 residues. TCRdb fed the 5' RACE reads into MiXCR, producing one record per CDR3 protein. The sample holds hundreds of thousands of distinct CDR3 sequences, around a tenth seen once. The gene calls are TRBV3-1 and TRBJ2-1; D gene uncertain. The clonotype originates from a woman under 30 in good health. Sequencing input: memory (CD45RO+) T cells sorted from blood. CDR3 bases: TGTGCCAGCAGCCAAGATCTGGGCCGCTCCTACAATGAGCAGTTCTTC. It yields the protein CASSQDLGRSYNEQFF.